This TCR beta chain originates from a study of blood T cell repertoires in COVID-19. Whole-study context: Material from acute and convalescent COVID-19 was sourced from the United States, Italy and Spain.

V lost 4 bases and J 4 bases, leaving 20 bases between the germline ends. CDR1 MGHRA and CDR2 YSYEKL come from the germline V gene. The CDR3 spans 17 residues. Clones were sequenced by immunoSEQ multiplex PCR, and TCRdb holds only the in-frame ones, with some missing. The sample yields 150,000 to 200,000 clones, 86% seen once. This chain joins TRBV4-1 and TRBJ1-3; D unclear. The sequencing sample was made of peripheral blood. This receptor was taken from a man in his late teens or twenties with acute or convalescent COVID-19. Here the CDR3 DNA reads TGCGCCAGCAGCCCCCCCAAGGCAGACTCTAGGGGAAACACCATATATTTT. It encodes CASSPPKADSRGNTIYF.